Given below is one TCR beta chain in context. Its antigen remains unknown. This sample is part of a study of cytomegalovirus exposure and HLA in healthy donors. General study points: A later analysis appeared to link common viral pathogens to several of the most significant clusters. What TCR beta sequences reportedly achieved was accurate prediction of HLA-A and HLA-B alleles in most subjects.

CDR3 length equals 14 residues. Trimming removed 4 bases at V and 2 bases at J, with 9 bases between. The germline V gene has CDR1 MNHNY and CDR2 SVGAGI (reference sequence). The study ran its PCR with 60 Vbeta and 13 Jbeta primers. Method: immunoSEQ multiplex PCR; TCRdb's copy keeps in-frame clones and lacks some. The sample records approximately 160,000 clones, 60% to 85% being singletons. The origin of this receptor is a male donor in good health and CMV-seropositive. Input material: PBMCs. This sequence joins TRBV6-6 and TRBJ1-5, with a tentative D call TRBD1 (6 bases). CDR3 sequence: CASSSRGGNQPQHF. The CDR3 bases are TGTGCCAGCAGTTCCAGGGGTGGCAATCAGCCCCAGCATTTT.